These T cell receptor beta chains were read from a single sample in a study of blood T cell repertoires in COVID-19. Libraries were prepared by immunoSEQ multiplex PCR; TCRdb keeps only in-frame clonotypes and omits some of them. Of 150,000 to 200,000 clones listed, 88% are singletons. Material for sequencing was PBMCs or T cells enriched from blood (not recorded which). The source of these receptors is a young woman who had recovered from COVID-19. CDR3s include the opening cysteine and the closing phenylalanine or tryptophan. The D gene is left open where the match is weak. The listing skips clone size in some rows; elsewhere it reads once, few, many or a size class.

d_call clone_size j_call v_call cdr3_nt cdr3_aa
TRBD2 - TRBJ2-1 TRBV6-1 TGTGCCAGCAGTGTAAAAGCGGGGCTTCATGGGGACTACAATGAGCAGTTCTTC CASSVKAGLHGDYNEQFF
- - TRBJ2-5 TRBV20-1 TGCAGTGCAGGGGTTGGGGAGACCCAGTACTTC CSAGVGETQYF
TRBD1 - TRBJ2-7 TRBV7-9 TGTGCCAGCACCTTCGGGGACAGGGCCCACGAGCAGTACTTC CASTFGDRAHEQYF
TRBD1 - TRBJ2-2 TRBV5-1 TGCGCCAGCAGCTCTGACAGGGTGGGGAACACCGGGGAGCTGTTTTTT CASSSDRVGNTGELFF
- - TRBJ1-3 TRBV9 TGTGCCAGCAGCGTAGGGCAGGGTGGCAACACCATATATTTT CASSVGQGGNTIYF
- - TRBJ1-1 TRBV19 TGTGCCAGTAGTATCTCCTGGACAACTACTGAAGCTTTCTTT CASSISWTTTEAFF
- once TRBJ1-2 TRBV7-2 TGTGCCAGCAGCCCGGACAGAGTCTATGGCTACACCTTC CASSPDRVYGYTF
TRBD1 - TRBJ1-2 TRBV6-5 TGTGCCAGTACAGGGGACTACTATGGCTACACCTTC CASTGDYYGYTF
- - TRBJ2-2 TRBV11-3 TGTGCCAGCAGCTTAGTTGGCGGTCTGAACACCGGGGAGCTGTTTTTT CASSLVGGLNTGELFF
- - TRBJ2-7 TRBV5-1 TGCGCCAGCAGCTACGGATCAGGGTACGAGCAGTACTTC CASSYGSGYEQYF
TRBD1 - TRBJ1-2 TRBV18 TGTGCCAGCTCACCGGACAGGAACTATGGCTACACCTTC CASSPDRNYGYTF
TRBD2 - TRBJ2-1 TRBV5-1 TGCGCCAGCAGCTTGGTCGGCGGGAGTGCGGGAAATGAGCAGTTCTTC CASSLVGGSAGNEQFF
- - TRBJ2-5 TRBV6-5 TGTGCCAGCACCTTAGGGGGGGGAGTGGAGACCCAGTACTTC CASTLGGGVETQYF
TRBD2 once TRBJ2-5 TRBV7-6 TGTGCCAGCAGCCCCGGGACTAGCGGGGGCCTACAAGAGACCCAGTACTTC CASSPGTSGGLQETQYF
- - TRBJ1-1 TRBV28 TGTGCCAGCAGTCCTTTCAGGGGGAACACTGAAGCTTTCTTT CASSPFRGNTEAFF
TRBD2 - TRBJ2-7 TRBV19 TGTGCCAGTAGTCTCCTCGGGAGGGCATACGAGCAGTACTTC CASSLLGRAYEQYF